This entry is about one T cell receptor (beta chain). No antigen is known for it. It was with 60 Vbeta and 13 Jbeta primers that the PCR ran. The method was immunoSEQ multiplex PCR; TCRdb's version includes in-frame clones alone and lacks a portion of them. Altogether 170,000 or so clones are present, around 78% being singletons, with the ten largest covering under 15%. The sample originates from a study of cytomegalovirus exposure and HLA in healthy donors. Per the germline V gene, CDR1 is LNHDA and CDR2 is SQIVND (reference sequence). V lost 5 bases, J lost 6 bases, and 6 bases stayed unmatched. CDR3 size: 14 residues. Study-level points and caveats: Within a later analysis, the majority of CMV-associated TCR beta chains appeared HLA-restricted. CMV serostatus was the sole immune exposure information available. Investigators reported over 150 TCR beta chains as tied to cytomegalovirus.

V gene TRBV19 combines with J gene TRBJ2-7; TRBD1 aligns across 11 bases. Specimen: PBMCs. The sequence was collected from a woman between 50 and 59 years old in good health and CMV-seropositive. The DNA of the CDR3 is TGTGCCAGTAGTGTCGGACAGGGGGCGTCCGAGCAGTACTTC. Translated, it gives CASSVGQGASEQYF.